The 12 T cell receptor beta chains below come from one sample, sequenced in a study of PD-L1 blockade in urothelial cancer. Libraries were prepared by immunoSEQ multiplex PCR; TCRdb keeps only in-frame clonotypes and omits some of them. The table lists about 30,000 clones, roughly 76% of them singletons, with about 2.1% in the top ten. The sample here was PBMCs, taken around atezolizumab (anti-PD-L1) treatment. These receptors came from a man aged 50 or older with urothelial cancer.

This clone occurred a few times. The chain recombines TRBV19 with TRBJ1-4; no firm D call. Trimming took off 7 bases at V and 7 bases at J, with 22 bases between the two ends. CDR1 and CDR2 (germline): LNHDA, SQIVND (reference sequence). The CDR3 runs to 16 residues. CDR3 protein: CASTPVGRGFGEKLFF. Here the CDR3 DNA reads TGTGCCAGTACCCCGGTTGGTAGAGGTTTTGGTGAAAAACTGTTTTTT.

The chain recombines TRBV12-5 with TRBJ2-2; TRBD2 matches 10 bases. The junction had 12 bases not matched to a gene; V was cut back by 4 bases and J by 7 bases. The germline V gene has CDR1 LGHNT and CDR2 FRNRAP. The CDR3 extends over 17 amino acids. The CDR3 region is CASGSPSGSESYGELFF. The CDR3, as DNA: TGTGCTAGTGGTTCCCCTAGCGGGAGCGAATCCTACGGGGAGCTGTTTTTT.

The J gene is TRBJ2-3, the V gene TRBV6-5, with D maybe TRBD2 (6 bases). Trimming stripped 6 bases from V and 10 bases from J, with 11 bases between. Germline-derived CDR1 and CDR2 are MNHEY and SVGAGI. The CDR3 length is 11 residues. Here the CDR3 reads CASRDYGAQYF. In DNA form, the CDR3 reads TGTGCCAGCAGGGACTATGGCGCGCAGTATTTT.

This chain connects TRBV5-6 to TRBJ1-1; D possibly corresponds to TRBD1 (5 bases). This CDR3 contains 14 residues. Germline CDR1 SGHDT, CDR2 YYEEEE. V shed 0 bases and J shed 2 bases, with 8 bases lying between them. CDR3 in amino acids: CASSLGGQNTEAFF. The CDR3 region has the DNA TGTGCCAGCAGCTTGGGCGGACAAAACACTGAAGCTTTCTTT.

V and J are TRBV7-2 and TRBJ2-2, with D possibly being TRBD2 (6 bases). The ends were cut back, 4 bases at V and 1 base at J, with 13 bases in the middle. Germline lookup yields CDR1 SGHTA and CDR2 FQGNSA. This CDR3 is built from 16 residues. The chain's CDR3 is CASSSPTRVNTGELFF. The CDR3 region has the DNA TGTGCCAGCAGCTCCCCGACTAGGGTGAACACCGGGGAGCTGTTTTTT.

This clone turned up a few times. CDR3 sequence: CSVGTSGGAGTQYF. The CDR3, as DNA: TGCAGCGTTGGGACTAGCGGGGGGGCGGGGACGCAGTATTTT. This chain links TRBV29-1 with TRBJ2-3, with 15 positions matching TRBD2. Germline CDR1 is SQVTM and CDR2 is ANQGSEA. The CDR3 is made up of 14 amino acids. V was pared by 4 bases and J by 9 bases, with 5 bases of the junction left unmatched.

This sequence joins TRBV28 and TRBJ1-2; TRBD1 matches 10 bases. From germline, CDR1 is MDHEN and CDR2 SYDVKM. The V segment lost 6 bases and the J segment 8 bases; nucleotides outside the gene matches: 12. This CDR3 spans 15 amino acids. The CDR3 here is CASRGSGTGERGYTF. The DNA of the CDR3 is TGTGCCAGCAGGGGATCAGGGACAGGGGAAAGGGGCTACACCTTC.

This clone has only one observation. The chain employs TRBV18 and TRBJ2-5, with D unresolved. V was shortened by 5 bases and J by 5 bases, with 6 bases between the two germline ends. CDR1 and CDR2 from the germline V gene are KGHSH and LQKENI. The CDR3 spans 11 residues. The DNA of the CDR3 is TGTGCCAGCTCATCCGGGGAGACCCAGTACTTC. It yields the protein CASSSGETQYF.

This clone has a single count. The chain carries TRBV18 and TRBJ1-4, with TRBD1 matching over 8 bases. CDR1 and CDR2 from the germline V gene are KGHSH and LQKENI. With V trimmed by 3 bases and J by 12 bases, 3 bases remained unmatched. The CDR3 is 12 residues long. CDR3 DNA: TGTGCCAGCTCACCGGACAGGGCGGAACTGTTTTTT. It translates to CASSPDRAELFF.

The V and J genes are TRBV27 and TRBJ1-5; D is uncertain. CDR3 length: 14 residues. Trimming cost V 10 bases and J 1 base, with 14 bases left between them. Per the germline V gene, CDR1 is MNHEY and CDR2 is SMNVEV (reference sequence). The CDR3 loop is CATLAGGSNQPQHF. The CDR3 DNA is TGTGCCACCCTGGCGGGAGGGAGCAATCAGCCCCAGCATTTT.

This clone was seen a few times. DNA for the CDR3: TGTGCCAGCACACTGACAGGGGGCGTACGCGGGGAGCTGTTTTTT. Translating it yields CASTLTGGVRGELFF. J is TRBJ2-2 and V is TRBV25-1, with 10 bases aligning to TRBD1. The V segment lost 7 bases and the J segment 7 bases; nucleotides outside the gene matches: 9. The CDR3 consists of 15 residues. Germline CDR1 reads MGHDK; CDR2 reads SYGVNS.

The V call is TRBV7-9, the J call TRBJ2-7; unclear D gene. Germline CDR1 is SEHNR and CDR2 is FQNEAQ (reference sequence). V lost 3 bases and J 2 bases, leaving 17 bases between the germline ends. CDR3 size: 16 residues. CDR3 amino acids: CASSLSSRISTYEQYF. CDR3 DNA: TGTGCCAGCAGCTTGAGCAGCAGGATATCCACCTACGAGCAGTACTTC. The complete variable domain, with remaining parts taken from reference TRBV7-9 and TRBJ2-7, reads DTGVSQNPRHKITKRGQNVTFRCDPISEHNRLYWYRQTLGQGPEFLTYFQNEAQLEKSRLLSDRFSAERPKGSFSTLEIQRTEQGDSAMYLCASSLSSRISTYEQYFGPGTRLTVT.